This TCR beta chain was obtained from a study of technical replicates of blood from several donors (TCRdb year 2017). The library was prepared using the immunoSEQ multiplex PCR assay. TCRdb carries this immuneACCESS record with in-frame sequences only. Its versions omit some clonotypes, under half of them owing to an unresolved V gene in the studies checked, with the rest unexplained. Within this sample are some 84,000 clones, with roughly nine tenths of them counted one time only. Around 0.37% of the sample lies in the top ten. With regard to this clone: Its target antigen remains unknown. No base qualities exist here, and no much larger clone lies one base off it.

The CDR3, from cysteine to phenylalanine, totals 12 residues. The CDR3 DNA has 36 bases and is translated from base 1. V is pared back by 5 bases and J by 7 bases, with 9 bases lying between the germline termini. This receptor chain uses TRBV23-1 and TRBJ1-5; the D gene assignment is ambiguous. TRBV23-1 is labeled an ORF, and its function is uncertain. This receptor was taken from a human donor in good health. Sequencing was done on a sample of T cells isolated from PBMCs. In nucleotide form, the sequence is TGCGCCAGCAGTAACGCGAGCCAGCCCCAGCATTTT. This gives the protein CASSNASQPQHF.